This T cell receptor (beta chain) was sequenced during a study of shared clonotypes between healthy human individuals. This clone was observed a single time. Combining CD45RO+ cells with CCR7-negative CD45RA+ TemRA cells gave CD8 memory. Original analysis: There were no quality scores in the junction-only immunoSEQ sequences, so filtering differed. The table came from immunoSEQ multiplex PCR; TCRdb's copy has only in-frame clones and leaves some out. Clone size and V and J calls were adopted from that table, with D and trimming inferred from the DNA. There are 85,000 to 100,000 clones in the sample; 68% occur only once, and approximately 46% lies in the top ten. CDR3 length: 16 amino acids. V shed 0 bases and J shed 0 bases, with 7 bases lying between them. Germline V gene data show CDR1 as SGHRS and CDR2 as YFSETQ.

The chain joins TRBV5-1 to TRBJ2-6, with D possibly being TRBD2 (6 bases). Material: memory CD8+ T cells sorted from blood. Subset here: CD45RO+ cells pooled with CCR7-negative TemRA cells. This TCR derives from a man aged 30 to 39 in good health. Written as DNA, the CDR3 is TGCGCCAGCAGCTTGGTTAGCGGCTCTGGGGCCAACGTCCTGACTTTC. It encodes CASSLVSGSGANVLTF. Full variable domain (remainder filled in from reference TRBV5-1 and TRBJ2-6): KAGVTQTPRYLIKTRGQQVTLSCSPISGHRSVSWYQQTPGQGLQFLFEYFSETQRNKGNFPGRFSGRQFSNSRSEMNVSTLELGDSALYLCASSLVSGSGANVLTFGAGSRLTVL.